This TCR beta chain was profiled in a study of regulatory T cells in long-lasting Graves disease. About the study: Persistent cases took antithyroid drugs over 5 years and stayed TSH receptor antibody positive.

CDR1 is MNHEY, CDR2 SVGAGI, per germline. This CDR3 spans 15 amino acids. After removal of 4 bases from V and 4 bases from J, the junction contained 7 bases not matched to a gene. Arm-PCR with iRepertoire HTBI primers amplified the CDR3 regions for these TCR beta libraries. TCRdb fed the multiplex PCR reads into MiXCR, producing one record per CDR3 protein. The sample includes around 400,000 distinct CDR3 sequences, 23% of them seen just once. Time point here: persistent/refractory GD, antithyroid drugs over 5 years with positive TRAb. The TCR library was prepared using RNA isolated from PBMCs. In this sample, this clonotype turned up many times. Its target is not known. Study-wide points: Under persistent disease, TRBV28, TRBJ1-2 and TRBJ2-5 were used preferentially. Accuracy might have suffered from few samples.

The sequence was collected from a female donor with Graves disease. Specimen: peripheral blood mononuclear cells (PBMCs), collected when the disease was refractory, from a patient treated with antithyroid drugs. This chain connects TRBV6-5 to TRBJ2-5, with TRBD1 matching 9 bases. CDR3 nucleotide sequence: TGTGCCAGCAGTTCGATAACGGGACAGGGAGAGACCCAGTACTTC. Protein: CASSSITGQGETQYF.